This entry lists 31 T cell receptor beta chains sequenced from one sample in a study of T cell responses to AZD1222 COVID-19 vaccine. TCRdb's table, derived via immunoSEQ multiplex PCR, lists solely in-frame clones and lacks some. This sample has 150,000 to 170,000 clones, with over 85% found just once. The sequenced sample was peripheral blood, obtained on day 0 of AZD1222 vaccination. These TCRs come from an adult in good health.

This chain joins TRBV15 and TRBJ1-2; D is possibly TRBD1 (5 bases). The germline V gene encodes CDR1 LNHNV and CDR2 YYDKDF (reference sequence). V was trimmed by 1 base and J by 8 bases, leaving 14 bases between them. The CDR3 has 14 residues. The CDR3 DNA follows: TGTGCCACCAGCAGAGGCGGCAGGGATGAAGGCTACACCTTC. This translates into CATSRGGRDEGYTF.

This clone was detected a few times. The rearrangement joins TRBV15 to TRBJ1-3, with 8 bases matching TRBD1. V was clipped by 0 bases and J by 2 bases; unmatched bases: 3. This CDR3 spans 16 amino acids. Germline V gene sequence: CDR1 LNHNV, CDR2 YYDKDF (reference sequence). In DNA form, the CDR3 reads TGTGCCACCAGCAGAGACCTACAGGGGGCTGGAAACACCATATATTTT. Translating it yields CATSRDLQGAGNTIYF.

The CDR3 DNA is TGTGCCAGCAGTTTTGGCAGAACCTACGAGCAGTACTTC. Translation gives CASSFGRTYEQYF. The chain recombines TRBV28 with TRBJ2-7; D unresolved. This CDR3 has 13 amino acids. V gave up 3 bases and J gave up 2 bases, with 8 bases separating them. CDR1 is MDHEN, CDR2 SYDVKM, per germline.

The chain carries TRBV6-2 or TRBV6-3 and TRBJ2-3; D unclear. The germline V gene encodes CDR1 MNHEY and CDR2 SVGEGT. CDR3 size: 15 residues. The V end lost 2 bases, the J end lost 0 bases, and 9 bases lay between the germline ends. The CDR3 sequence is CASSYLATSTDTQYF. The CDR3 coding sequence is TGTGCCAGCAGTTACCTTGCGACTAGCACAGATACGCAGTATTTT.

The chain carries TRBV2 and TRBJ1-2, with TRBD1 as a possible D gene (6 bases). Germline V lookup: CDR1 SNHLY, CDR2 FYNNEI. Trimming cost V 5 bases and J 2 bases, with 9 bases left between them. The CDR3 is 13 amino acids. The CDR3, as DNA: TGTGCCAGCAGTTACACAGGGAACTATGGCTACACCTTC. This gives the protein CASSYTGNYGYTF.

J is TRBJ1-6 and V is TRBV2; TRBD1 agrees at 11 bases. In germline, CDR1 is SNHLY, CDR2 FYNNEI. This CDR3 is built from 12 residues. The trim removed 11 bases at V and 10 bases at J, leaving 4 bases unmatched. CDR3 DNA sequence: TGTGCCGGGGGGACAGGGGGATCACCCCTCCACTTT. As protein: CAGGTGGSPLHF.

The chain links TRBV24-1 to TRBJ1-1, with a weak D call TRBD1 (5 bases). Trimming removed 10 bases at V and 0 bases at J, with 11 bases between. CDR1 KGHDR and CDR2 SFDVKD come from the germline V gene. CDR3 length: 13 amino acids. CDR3 residues: CATMGLMNTEAFF. The CDR3 bases are TGTGCCACGATGGGACTGATGAACACTGAAGCTTTCTTT.

The rearrangement uses TRBV2 and TRBJ1-1; D gene uncertain. V lost 2 bases and J lost 0, with 10 bases in between. This CDR3 has 15 residues. Looked up from germline, CDR1 is SNHLY and CDR2 is FYNNEI. This chain's CDR3 is CASSEIGLLNTEAFF. The CDR3 bases are TGTGCCAGCAGTGAAATCGGTCTGCTGAACACTGAAGCTTTCTTT.

This clone was observed once. This chain connects TRBV5-1 to TRBJ1-1; D ambiguous. The CDR3 is 14 amino acids. Germline assignment: CDR1 SGHRS and CDR2 YFSETQ. Trimming pared 0 bases from V and 9 bases from J, leaving 15 bases between. CDR3: CASSLGGGQAKAFF. Written as DNA, the CDR3 is TGCGCCAGCAGCTTGGGGGGTGGCCAGGCGAAAGCTTTCTTT.

V and J are TRBV29-1 and TRBJ2-3; TRBD2 agrees at 9 bases. Germline-derived CDR1 and CDR2 are SQVTM and ANQGSEA. The V segment lost 6 bases and the J segment 2 bases; nucleotides outside the gene matches: 12. The CDR3 contains 16 residues. The CDR3 DNA reads TGCAGCGTCTCCACGACCTCTAGCGGGAACACAGATACGCAGTATTTT. This sequence encodes CSVSTTSSGNTDTQYF.

The CDR3 protein is CASSPTLGLATYEQYF. CDR3 DNA: TGTGCCAGCAGCCCTACCCTTGGACTAGCGACCTACGAGCAGTACTTC. This chain links TRBV5-4 with TRBJ2-7, with 9 positions matching TRBD2. The CDR3 is 16 residues long. Looked up from germline, CDR1 is SGHNT and CDR2 is YYREEE (reference sequence). V lost 4 bases to trimming and J lost 2 bases; unmatched junction nucleotides: 10.

This clone has just a few counts. The chain carries TRBV2 and TRBJ2-3; TRBD2 matches 13 bases. Germline V gives CDR1 SNHLY, CDR2 FYNNEI. Unmatched junction bases numbered 3, after V lost 10 bases and J lost 2 bases. The CDR3 sequence is 14 residues long. The CDR3 is CATGLAGITDTQYF. In DNA form, the CDR3 reads TGTGCCACGGGACTAGCGGGGATCACAGATACGCAGTATTTT.

This clone was seen a single time. The chain has TRBV5-1 and TRBJ2-2; 13 positions match TRBD2. CDR1 and CDR2 from the germline V gene are SGHRS and YFSETQ. The trim removed 4 bases at V and 6 bases at J, leaving 9 bases unmatched. This CDR3 contains 17 residues. CDR3 region: CASSTSRLAGGPGELFF. DNA of the CDR3: TGCGCCAGCAGCACATCCCGACTAGCGGGAGGCCCCGGGGAGCTGTTTTTT.

This clone has a handful of counts. Other nucleotide sequences from this sample produce the same CDR3. V and J are TRBV5-4 and TRBJ2-5, with no clear D. The V and J ends lost 1 base and 3 bases respectively, with 4 bases between them. The CDR3 runs 12 residues. Germline CDR1 is SGHNT and CDR2 is YYREEE (reference sequence). The CDR3 region is CASSLPKETQYF. Here the CDR3 DNA reads TGTGCCAGCAGCTTGCCTAAAGAGACCCAGTACTTC.

The V gene is TRBV24-1, the J gene TRBJ1-5; 7 bases fit TRBD1. The CDR3 is 15 residues long. Germline lookup yields CDR1 KGHDR and CDR2 SFDVKD. V gave up 4 bases and J gave up 6 bases; unmatched junction bases: 8. CDR3 amino acids: CATSDPTGIGQPQHF. The CDR3, as DNA: TGTGCCACCAGTGACCCGACAGGGATAGGTCAGCCCCAGCATTTT.

The chain carries TRBV5-6 and TRBJ1-2, with 8 bases fitting TRBD1. Germline values: CDR1 SGHDT, CDR2 YYEEEE. This CDR3 has 16 amino acids. V shed 7 bases, J shed 2 bases, and the junction held 13 bases outside the gene matches. The CDR3 loop reads CASQLGQGMRNYGYTF. The CDR3 DNA reads as TGTGCCAGCCAACTAGGACAGGGAATGAGAAACTATGGCTACACCTTC.

V usage is TRBV10-2 and J usage is TRBJ1-5; 8 bases match TRBD1. V gave up 6 bases and J gave up 9 bases; unmatched junction bases: 7. Germline CDR1 and CDR2: WSHSY and SAAADI. This CDR3 region has 13 residues. CDR3 nucleotides: TGCGCCAGCAGCCGGACAGGGATGGCGCCCCAGCATTTT. Protein: CASSRTGMAPQHF.

The rearrangement links TRBV30 to TRBJ2-1; no firm D call. CDR3 length: 13 amino acids. V was pared by 2 bases and J by 4 bases, with 9 bases between. CDR1 is GTSNPN and CDR2 is SVGIG in the germline V gene (reference sequence). For the CDR3, the DNA is TGTGCCTGGAGTATTACTCCATACAATGAGCAGTTCTTC. The encoded protein is CAWSITPYNEQFF. The variable domain in full, completed from reference TRBV30 and TRBJ2-1, reads SQTIHQWPATLVQPVGSPLSLECTVEGTSNPNLYWYRQAAGRGLQLLFYSVGIGQISSEVPQNLSASRPQDRQFILSSKKLLLSDSGFYLCAWSITPYNEQFFGPGTRLTVL.

This chain links TRBV11-2 with TRBJ1-1, with D possibly matching TRBD1 (5 bases). Germline V gives CDR1 SGHAT, CDR2 FQNNGV. The CDR3 spans 17 residues. V was cut by 1 base and J by 2 bases, with 17 bases left in between. The CDR3, as DNA: TGTGCCAGCAGCTTAGGATGGAGGGACCGCCGCAACACTGAAGCTTTCTTT. It is translated as CASSLGWRDRRNTEAFF.

Points on this clone: A junction end diverges from the germline sequence, so it may reflect a read error. This chain links TRBV12-3 or TRBV12-4 with TRBJ1-1; D gene uncertain. The CDR3 extends over 11 amino acids. CDR3 sequence (DNA): TGTGCCACACTGTTGAACGCTGAAGCTTTCTTT. This translates into CATLLNAEAFF.

The J gene is TRBJ2-1, the V gene TRBV11-2; 7 bases are a match to TRBD2. Trimming took 1 base from V and 3 from J; bases not matched to a gene: 12. CDR1 is SGHAT, CDR2 FQNNGV, per germline. CDR3 length equals 18 residues. This CDR3 is CASSLVYSGTNIYNEQFF. CDR3 nucleotide sequence: TGTGCCAGCAGCTTAGTGTATAGTGGGACTAACATCTACAATGAGCAGTTCTTC.

The chain has TRBV19 and TRBJ2-7; D perhaps matches TRBD1 (6 bases). CDR3 size: 15 residues. Germline V CDR1 and CDR2: LNHDA, SQIVND (reference sequence). V lost 6 bases and J 1 base, leaving 16 bases between the germline ends. The CDR3 sequence: CASSETGTTSYEQYF. In nucleotides, the CDR3 is TGTGCCAGTAGCGAAACCGGGACAACTTCCTACGAGCAGTACTTC.

V and J are TRBV2 and TRBJ1-5; D gene unclear. V dropped 6 bases and J dropped 6 bases, with 9 bases sitting between them. The CDR3 extends over 12 amino acids. Germline V lookup: CDR1 SNHLY, CDR2 FYNNEI. Here the CDR3 DNA reads TGTGCCAGCAGGAGGACGGGTCAGCCCCAGCATTTT. It specifies CASRRTGQPQHF.

The J gene is TRBJ1-2, the V gene TRBV7-2; the match to TRBD1 covers 7 bases. CDR3 size: 16 residues. Per the germline V gene, CDR1 is SGHTA and CDR2 is FQGNSA. Unmatched junction bases numbered 5, after V lost 1 base and J lost 0 bases. The CDR3 protein is CASSLGGQTSNYGYTF. Written as DNA, the CDR3 is TGTGCCAGCAGCTTAGGGGGACAGACCTCTAACTATGGCTACACCTTC.

This rearrangement joins TRBV7-2 to TRBJ1-2; 7 bases fit TRBD1. CDR3 size: 15 residues. The germline V gene has CDR1 SGHTA and CDR2 FQGNSA. V lost 5 bases to trimming and J lost 5 bases; unmatched junction nucleotides: 11. The CDR3 protein is CASSPPSQGTYGYTF. The DNA for the CDR3 is TGTGCCAGCAGCCCACCCTCACAGGGGACGTATGGCTACACCTTC.

This rearrangement joins TRBV28 to TRBJ1-5; no clear D gene. V lost 5 bases to trimming and J lost 0 bases, with 20 bases between them. CDR1 is MDHEN and CDR2 is SYDVKM in the germline V gene. The CDR3 runs to 18 residues. DNA of the CDR3: TGTGCCAGCAGTCCCCGGGCCCCAATTCGGAATAGCAATCAGCCCCAGCATTTT. Its protein is CASSPRAPIRNSNQPQHF.

The chain uses TRBV7-8 and TRBJ1-1; D ambiguous. This CDR3 has 12 residues. V was shortened by 5 bases and J by 7 bases, with 11 bases between the two germline ends. Germline CDR1 SGHVS, CDR2 FQNEAQ. CDR3 loop: CASSLRVGEAFF. CDR3 sequence (DNA): TGTGCCAGCAGCCTCAGAGTGGGTGAAGCTTTCTTT.

The V gene is TRBV29-1, the J gene TRBJ1-4; 7 bases line up with TRBD1. The germline V gene has CDR1 SQVTM and CDR2 ANQGSEA. This CDR3 comprises 13 residues. V lost 1 base, J lost 5 bases, and 1 base stayed unmatched. CDR3 nucleotides: TGCAGCGTTGAAGGGGACAGCAATGAAAAACTGTTTTTT. Its translation is CSVEGDSNEKLFF.

The chain combines TRBV7-9 with TRBJ2-7, with D possibly being TRBD1 (6 bases). V lost 5 bases to trimming and J lost 3 bases, with 11 bases between them. The CDR3 loop spans 13 amino acids. Germline CDR1 SEHNR, CDR2 FQNEAQ (reference sequence). The CDR3 DNA reads as TGTGCCAGCAGCCTTGGGGGACACTACGAGCAGTACTTC. Amino acids: CASSLGGHYEQYF.

The chain uses TRBV5-1 and TRBJ1-1; 7 bases fit TRBD1. The CDR3 sequence is 14 residues long. The V gene end was trimmed by 3 bases and the J gene end by 4 bases; junction bases not matched to a gene: 6. Germline CDR1 SGHRS, CDR2 YFSETQ. CDR3 in DNA: TGCGCCAGCAGCTGGACAGGACATGGCACTGAAGCTTTCTTT. It encodes CASSWTGHGTEAFF.

This clone was counted a single time. The chain carries TRBV7-9 and TRBJ2-4; no firm D call. CDR1 is SEHNR, CDR2 FQNEAQ, per germline (reference sequence). The CDR3 covers 14 residues. Trimming cost V 5 bases and J 1 base, with 9 bases left between them. The CDR3 coding sequence is TGTGCCAGCAGCCCGAAGGAGGCCAAAAACATTCAGTACTTC. Translated, it gives CASSPKEAKNIQYF.